The 25 T cell receptor beta chains below were found in one sample sequenced in a study of Graves' ophthalmopathy and Graves' hyperthyroidism. As the template, RNA transcripts were used to amplify TCR beta CDR3 regions. RT-PCR was first run with HTBI primers, then multiplex PCR in a second round. TCRdb re-called the multiplex PCR reads with MiXCR, one entry per CDR3 protein. Of 200,000 to 250,000 distinct CDR3 sequences listed, about 22% are singletons. The sequenced material came from peripheral blood. All receptors come from a woman aged 50 to 60 with Graves' ophthalmopathy.

J is TRBJ1-4 and V is TRBV27; D call uncertain. In germline, CDR1 is MNHEY, CDR2 SMNVEV (reference sequence). There are 13 residues in the CDR3. V lost 0 bases to trimming and J lost 6 bases, with 5 bases between them. The CDR3 reads CASSLSSDEKLFF. Written as DNA, the CDR3 is TGTGCCAGCAGTTTATCCAGTGATGAAAAACTGTTTTTT.

This clonotype appeared many times. The chain joins TRBV19 to TRBJ1-1, with TRBD1 as a possible D gene (5 bases). Per germline, CDR1 LNHDA and CDR2 SQIVND (reference sequence). Trimming shortened V by 3 bases and J by 1 base, and 6 bases separated the two germline ends. This CDR3 is built from 13 residues. The DNA of the CDR3 is TGTGCCAGTAGTATGGGACGGAACACTGAAGCTTTCTTT. It yields the protein CASSMGRNTEAFF.

At least ten counts were recorded for this clonotype. The rearrangement joins TRBV29-1 to TRBJ1-5, with D maybe TRBD1 (6 bases). Germline lookup yields CDR1 SQVTM and CDR2 ANQGSEA. V gave up 7 bases and J gave up 4 bases, with 14 bases separating them. The CDR3 extends over 13 amino acids. The CDR3 DNA is TGCAGCGCCAAACAGGGCCGAAATCAGCCCCAGCATTTT. Amino acids: CSAKQGRNQPQHF.

This clonotype came up many times. This chain joins TRBV29-1 and TRBJ2-7; 8 positions match TRBD2. This CDR3 contains 15 residues. Trimming at V came to 6 bases and at J to 2 bases, leaving 12 bases not matched to a gene. Germline V CDR1 and CDR2: SQVTM, ANQGSEA. The CDR3 reads CSVGGLAGQPYEQYF. CDR3 nucleotides: TGCAGCGTGGGGGGGCTAGCGGGTCAACCCTACGAGCAGTACTTC.

The gene calls are TRBV9 and TRBJ2-2, with 8 bases aligning to TRBD2. Germline assignment: CDR1 SGDLS and CDR2 YYNGEE. The length of the CDR3 is 18 residues. V lost 4 bases, J lost 7 bases, and 18 bases stayed unmatched. The CDR3 reads CASSPSGTRYGGGGELFF. In DNA, the CDR3 is TGTGCCAGCAGCCCCTCCGGGACTAGATACGGGGGTGGCGGGGAGCTGTTTTTT.

This clonotype was detected ten times or more. The rearrangement joins TRBV15 to TRBJ1-5, with a tentative D call TRBD1 (6 bases). Trimming left V 3 bases short and J 4 bases short, with 10 bases between. CDR1 is LNHNV and CDR2 is YYDKDF in the germline V gene (reference sequence). CDR3 length: 14 residues. In DNA, the CDR3 is TGTGCCACCAGCAGCAGGGGTTCGAATCAGCCCCAGCATTTT. It yields the protein CATSSRGSNQPQHF.

In this sample, this clonotype turned up many times. The rearrangement uses TRBV6-5 and TRBJ1-3; 8 nucleotides match TRBD1. The CDR3 sequence is 15 residues long. CDR1 MNHEY and CDR2 SVGAGI come from the germline V gene. With 6 bases clipped from V and 8 bases from J, the junction kept 12 bases outside the gene matches. CDR3 nucleotide sequence: TGTGCCAGCAGCGCTTCGGACAGGGTATCGGACACCATATATTTT. It specifies CASSASDRVSDTIYF.

This clonotype was counted between two and nine times. The chain links TRBV6-2 or TRBV6-3 to TRBJ2-7; D call uncertain. CDR3 size: 15 residues. Trimming removed 6 bases at V and 2 bases at J, with 17 bases between. Germline CDR1 is MNHEY and CDR2 is SVGEGT. The CDR3 bases are TGTGCCAGCAGACCCGTTAGAACCCTTACCTACGAGCAGTACTTC. Translating it yields CASRPVRTLTYEQYF.

For this clonotype: One end of the junction varies from germline; a read error may be responsible. The rearrangement joins TRBV7-2 to TRBJ2-2; D perhaps matches TRBD1 (6 bases). Germline V gives CDR1 SGHTA, CDR2 FQGNSA. There are 18 residues in the CDR3. Here the CDR3 reads CASSLSPWDTSNTGELSF. As DNA, the CDR3 is TGTGCCAGCAGCCTTAGCCCCTGGGACACGTCGAACACCGGGGAGCTGTCTTTT.

This clonotype appeared many times. J is TRBJ1-2 and V is TRBV28; D unresolved. Trimming cost V 4 bases and J 6 bases, with 24 bases left between them. The CDR3 extends over 17 amino acids. The germline gives CDR1 MDHEN, CDR2 SYDVKM. CDR3 sequence (DNA): TGTGCCAGCAGTTCGCCACCTATAAGGGAGGGAAAAAATGGCTACACCTTC. This gives the protein CASSSPPIREGKNGYTF.

This clonotype was counted at least ten times. The chain employs TRBV11-2 and TRBJ2-7; tentative D call: TRBD1 (5 bases). The CDR3 has 15 residues. Trimming shortened V by 5 bases and J by 3 bases, and 17 bases separated the two germline ends. CDR1 and CDR2 (germline): SGHAT, FQNNGV. CDR3 sequence reads: CASSPRTSRDYEQYF. CDR3 coding DNA: TGTGCCAGCAGCCCCCGGACGTCCAGGGACTACGAGCAGTACTTC. Combining the CDR3 with reference TRBV11-2 and TRBJ2-7 gives the whole variable domain EAGVAQSPRYKIIEKRQSVAFWCNPISGHATLYWYQQILGQGPKLLIQFQNNGVVDDSQLPKDRFSAERLKGVDSTLKIQPAKLEDSAVYLCASSPRTSRDYEQYFGPGTRLTVT.

The chain links TRBV12-5 to TRBJ1-1, with TRBD1 identical over 7 bases. The ends lost 10 bases at V and 7 bases at J; junction bases unmatched: 12. Germline CDR1 is LGHNT and CDR2 is FRNRAP. This CDR3 spans 13 amino acids. The CDR3, as DNA: TGTGCTACCAAACCAGGGGGAGGCAATGAAGCTTTCTTT. As protein: CATKPGGGNEAFF.

This chain uses TRBV20-1 with TRBJ2-7, with D maybe TRBD2 (6 bases). Trimming removed 3 bases from V and 1 base from J, with 10 bases in between. The CDR3 is 13 residues long. Per the germline V gene, CDR1 is DFQATT and CDR2 is SNEGSKA (reference sequence). The CDR3 DNA sequence: TGCAGTGCTAGTCGGGGACTTTCCTACGAGCAGTACTTC. Translating gives CSASRGLSYEQYF.

A single count supports this clonotype. This rearrangement joins TRBV7-8 to TRBJ1-1, with 7 bases fitting TRBD1. Germline V CDR1 and CDR2: SGHVS, FQNEAQ. The CDR3 runs to 16 residues. With V trimmed by 3 bases and J by 7 bases, 14 bases remained unmatched. CDR3 DNA sequence: TGTGCCAGCAGCTTGACAGGGAGCATCCGCGTGGGTGAAGCTTTCTTT. Translating gives CASSLTGSIRVGEAFF.

V and J are TRBV12-5 and TRBJ1-1; D unclear. The germline V gene has CDR1 LGHNT and CDR2 FRNRAP. V shed 2 bases and J shed 1 base, with 5 bases lying between them. This CDR3 is built from 13 residues. This chain's CDR3 is CASGLKGNTEAFF. The DNA for the CDR3 is TGTGCTAGTGGTTTGAAGGGGAACACTGAAGCTTTCTTT.

V and J are TRBV18 and TRBJ1-2; 9 bases match TRBD1. Unmatched junction bases numbered 3, after V lost 5 bases and J lost 2 bases. The CDR3 contains 14 residues. Germline V gene lookup returns CDR1 KGHSH and CDR2 LQKENI. The CDR3 nucleotides read TGTGCCAGCTCAAGGGACAGGGAGAACTATGGCTACACCTTC. Translation: CASSRDRENYGYTF. Full variable domain (remainder filled in from reference TRBV18 and TRBJ1-2): NAGVMQNPRHLVRRRGQEARLRCSPMKGHSHVYWYRQLPEEGLKFMVYLQKENIIDESGMPKERFSAEFPKEGPSILRIQQVVRGDSAAYFCASSRDRENYGYTFGSGTRLTVV.

The gene calls are TRBV20-1 and TRBJ2-2; TRBD1 is a possible D gene (5 bases). Looked up from germline, CDR1 is DFQATT and CDR2 is SNEGSKA (reference sequence). This CDR3 comprises 13 residues. Deletions cut 8 bases from V and 1 base from J, with 11 bases between. CDR3 sequence (DNA): TGCAGTACCCAGACAGAGAACACCGGGGAGCTGTTTTTT. Protein: CSTQTENTGELFF.

This clonotype appeared many times. The chain recombines TRBV5-1 with TRBJ2-7; TRBD2 aligns across 7 bases. V gave up 4 bases and J gave up 7 bases; unmatched junction bases: 8. Germline-derived CDR1 and CDR2 are SGHRS and YFSETQ. The CDR3 spans 13 residues. In nucleotides, the CDR3 is TGCGCCAGCAGCCCGGGACTATTCTTAGAGCAGTACTTC. Encoded protein: CASSPGLFLEQYF. Based on the CDR3 plus reference TRBV5-1 and TRBJ2-7, the full variable domain is KAGVTQTPRYLIKTRGQQVTLSCSPISGHRSVSWYQQTPGQGLQFLFEYFSETQRNKGNFPGRFSGRQFSNSRSEMNVSTLELGDSALYLCASSPGLFLEQYFGPGTRLTVT.

This clonotype was seen at least ten times. This chain connects TRBV6-1 to TRBJ1-6; D gene uncertain. V gave up 2 bases and J gave up 0 bases, with 11 bases separating them. CDR3 length equals 17 residues. Germline V gives CDR1 MNHNS, CDR2 SASEGT. As DNA, the CDR3 is TGTGCCAGCAGTGAATACGGAGTCAGCTCCTATAATTCACCCCTCCACTTT. Amino acids: CASSEYGVSSYNSPLHF.

The gene calls are TRBV6-2 or TRBV6-3 and TRBJ2-5; TRBD1 agrees at 10 bases. The J segment lost 3 bases and the V segment lost 4 bases, leaving 2 bases of the junction unmatched. Looked up from germline, CDR1 is MNHEY and CDR2 is SVGEGT. This CDR3 has 14 amino acids. CDR3 nucleotides: TGTGCCAGCAGTTCTGGACAGGGGGAAGAGACCCAGTACTTC. Translated, it gives CASSSGQGEETQYF.

This clonotype has a count of ten or more. V usage is TRBV11-2 and J usage is TRBJ2-7, with 12 bases aligning to TRBD2. This CDR3 has 16 amino acids. Per germline, CDR1 SGHAT and CDR2 FQNNGV. The V gene end was trimmed by 1 base and the J gene end by 4 bases; junction bases not matched to a gene: 5. CDR3 loop: CASSLGSSGRAYEQYF. As DNA, the CDR3 is TGTGCCAGCAGCTTAGGATCTAGCGGGAGGGCTTACGAGCAGTACTTC.

This clonotype was recorded many times. The chain recombines TRBV7-8 with TRBJ1-2; D is perhaps TRBD1 (5 bases). V shed 7 bases and J shed 7 bases, with 19 bases lying between them. The CDR3 sequence is 14 residues long. CDR1 is SGHVS and CDR2 is FQNEAQ in the germline V gene. CDR3 in DNA: TGTGCCAGCACCAAACAGGCGCCGTTTGGTGGCTACACCTTC. Amino acids: CASTKQAPFGGYTF.

This clonotype was recorded at least ten times. The chain is built from TRBV6-1 and TRBJ1-1; D remains unclear. V was clipped by 1 base and J by 1 base, with 7 bases between them. CDR3 size: 14 residues. Germline CDR1 MNHNS, CDR2 SASEGT. The chain's CDR3 is CASSEGMGNTEAFF. In DNA, the CDR3 is TGTGCCAGCAGTGAAGGCATGGGGAACACTGAAGCTTTCTTT.

This clonotype was seen a handful of times. The V call is TRBV7-8, the J call TRBJ1-1, with TRBD1 matching 9 bases. The germline V gene has CDR1 SGHVS and CDR2 FQNEAQ. CDR3 size: 16 residues. V lost 6 bases and J lost 4; bases outside the gene matches: 12. In DNA, the CDR3 is TGTGCCAGCAGGCAGTCGCGGGACAGGGTGGGCACTGAAGCTTTCTTT. Residues: CASRQSRDRVGTEAFF.

Concerning this clonotype itself: A junction boundary mismatches the germline segment, possibly from a read error. This sequence joins TRBV5-6 and TRBJ2-5; D might be TRBD2 (6 bases). The CDR3 contains 15 residues. Germline V lookup: CDR1 SGHDT, CDR2 YYEEEE. CDR3 DNA: TGTGCCAGCAGCCTCGGGACTGTCCAAGGAGAGAGCCAGTACTTC. This gives the protein CASSLGTVQGESQYF.